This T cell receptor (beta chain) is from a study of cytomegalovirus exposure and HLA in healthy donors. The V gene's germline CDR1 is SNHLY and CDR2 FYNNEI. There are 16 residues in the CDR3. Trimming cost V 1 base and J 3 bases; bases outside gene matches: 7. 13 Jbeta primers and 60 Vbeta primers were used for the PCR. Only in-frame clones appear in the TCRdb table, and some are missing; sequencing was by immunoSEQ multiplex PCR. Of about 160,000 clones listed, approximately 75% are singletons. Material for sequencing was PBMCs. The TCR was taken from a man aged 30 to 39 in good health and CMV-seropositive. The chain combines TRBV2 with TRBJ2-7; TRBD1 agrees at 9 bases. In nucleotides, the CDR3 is TGTGCCAGCAGTGAAGTAGCCGGGACAGGGCGCTACGAGCAGTACTTC. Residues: CASSEVAGTGRYEQYF.